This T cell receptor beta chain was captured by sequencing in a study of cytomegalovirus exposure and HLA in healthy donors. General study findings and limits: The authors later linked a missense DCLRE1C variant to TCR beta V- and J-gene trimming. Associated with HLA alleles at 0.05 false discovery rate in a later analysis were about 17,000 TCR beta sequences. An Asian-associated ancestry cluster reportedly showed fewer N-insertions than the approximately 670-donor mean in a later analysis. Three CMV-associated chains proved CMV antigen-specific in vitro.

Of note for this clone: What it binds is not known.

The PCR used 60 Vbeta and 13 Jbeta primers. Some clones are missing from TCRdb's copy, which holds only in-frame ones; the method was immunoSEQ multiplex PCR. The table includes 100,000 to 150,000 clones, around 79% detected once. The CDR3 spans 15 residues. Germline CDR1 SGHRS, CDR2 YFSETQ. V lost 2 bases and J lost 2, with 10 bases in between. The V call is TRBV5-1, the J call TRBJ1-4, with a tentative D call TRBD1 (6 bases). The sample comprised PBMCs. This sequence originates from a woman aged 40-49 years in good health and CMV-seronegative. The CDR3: CASSFQGLTNEKLFF. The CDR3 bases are TGCGCCAGCAGCTTTCAGGGGTTGACTAATGAAAAACTGTTTTTT.